One sample yielded the 7 T cell receptor beta chains listed below, sequenced in a study of CD8+CD57+ T cells in acquired aplastic anemia. CDR3 and TCR beta VDJ profiling relied on a genomic DNA template. One entry per CDR3 protein results from TCRdb running MiXCR on the reads. The profile shows 100,000 to 150,000 distinct CDR3 sequences, 30% to 45% of them singletons. Sequencing was done on patients that had shown CD8+CD57+ cell expansion by flow cytometry. The sequenced material came from sorted CD4+, CD8+, or CD8+CD57+ T cells (not recorded which) from PBMCs. These receptors originate from a human donor with aplastic anemia.

This clonotype was found many times. V usage is TRBV2 and J usage is TRBJ2-5; D not resolved. The germline V and J ends were trimmed by 5 bases and 5 bases, with 3 bases remaining between them. This CDR3 comprises 10 residues. Germline V CDR1 and CDR2: SNHLY, FYNNEI. Here the CDR3 reads CASSTETQYF. In nucleotides, the CDR3 is TGTGCCAGCAGTACTGAGACCCAGTACTTC.

This sequence joins TRBV29-1 and TRBJ1-2; TRBD1 matches at 7 bases. CDR1 and CDR2 from the germline V gene are SQVTM and ANQGSEA. V lost 4 bases and J lost 4; bases outside the gene matches: 3. The CDR3 extends over 12 amino acids. CDR3 region: CSVGTGSYGYTF. CDR3 nucleotide sequence: TGCAGCGTTGGGACAGGTTCCTATGGCTACACCTTC.

The chain uses TRBV28 and TRBJ2-3; 7 bases fit TRBD1. Germline V gene sequence: CDR1 MDHEN, CDR2 SYDVKM. Germline trimming cut 4 bases from V and 2 bases from J; bases unmatched to any gene: 6. CDR3 length equals 15 residues. The CDR3 spells CASSSQQGDTDTQYF. The CDR3 DNA reads as TGTGCCAGCAGTTCGCAGCAGGGGGACACAGATACGCAGTATTTT. The whole variable domain, remainder taken from reference TRBV28 and TRBJ2-3, is DVKVTQSSRYLVKRTGEKVFLECVQDMDHENMFWYRQDPGLGLRLIYFSYDVKMKEKGDIPEGYSVSREKKERFSLILESASTNQTSMYLCASSSQQGDTDTQYFGPGTRLTVL.

This clonotype was seen ten or more times. The chain is built from TRBV20-1 and TRBJ1-5; no firm D call. CDR3 length: 14 amino acids. Trimming cost V 6 bases and J 5 bases, with 17 bases left between them. Germline values: CDR1 DFQATT, CDR2 SNEGSKA (reference sequence). This CDR3 is CSATPPGLYQPQHF. In nucleotides, the CDR3 is TGCAGTGCCACCCCCCCGGGGTTGTATCAGCCCCAGCATTTT.

The chain is built from TRBV2 and TRBJ2-5; no clear D gene. This CDR3 has 11 residues. Per the germline V gene, CDR1 is SNHLY and CDR2 is FYNNEI. Trimming left V 1 base short and J 7 bases short, with 4 bases between. CDR3 sequence: CASSEVGTQYF. CDR3 DNA sequence: TGTGCCAGCAGTGAAGTGGGGACCCAGTACTTC.

The rearrangement joins TRBV24-1 to TRBJ2-7; 8 nucleotides line up with TRBD2. The CDR3 consists of 13 residues. The germline gives CDR1 KGHDR, CDR2 SFDVKD. Trimming at V came to 6 bases and at J to 7 bases, leaving 7 bases not matched to a gene. The CDR3 bases are TGTGCCACCAGTCCCGGGGGGGGAGGAGAGCAGTACTTC. Protein sequence: CATSPGGGGEQYF.

This clonotype was seen a handful of times. V and J are TRBV6-2 or TRBV6-3 and TRBJ1-5; no reliable D call. Germline V lookup: CDR1 MNHEY, CDR2 SVGEGT. This CDR3 contains 14 residues. Trimming removed 2 bases from V and 9 bases from J, with 14 bases in between. DNA for the CDR3: TGTGCCAGCAGTTACGGAAGGGCCTCCTTGCCCCAGCATTTT. Amino acid sequence: CASSYGRASLPQHF.